This record covers a single T cell receptor beta chain. Its antigen is not known. The CDR3 spans 16 residues. Terminally differentiated effector memory CD45RA+ cells were excluded by CCR7 positive selection of CD45RO-negative cells. The repertoire was sequenced with immunoSEQ multiplex PCR; TCRdb's copy has only in-frame clones and lacks some. The sample includes about 600,000 clones, roughly 96% seen only once; the top ten take 0.09% to 0.13%. This sample was included in a study of shared clonotypes between healthy human individuals. Study results and limitations: Relative to their counterparts shared across all four donors, non-shared clonotypes exhibited diminished generation probabilities.

The sequenced sample consisted of naive CD8+ T cells sorted from blood. The V call is TRBV12-2, the J call TRBJ2-1. TRBV12-2 is labeled a pseudogene. This clonotype was obtained from a woman in her thirties in good health. The chain's CDR3 is CASRLAAEGWDGEQFF. CDR3 sequence (DNA): TGTGCAAGTCGCTTAGCTGCAGAGGGCTGGGACGGTGAGCAGTTCTTC.